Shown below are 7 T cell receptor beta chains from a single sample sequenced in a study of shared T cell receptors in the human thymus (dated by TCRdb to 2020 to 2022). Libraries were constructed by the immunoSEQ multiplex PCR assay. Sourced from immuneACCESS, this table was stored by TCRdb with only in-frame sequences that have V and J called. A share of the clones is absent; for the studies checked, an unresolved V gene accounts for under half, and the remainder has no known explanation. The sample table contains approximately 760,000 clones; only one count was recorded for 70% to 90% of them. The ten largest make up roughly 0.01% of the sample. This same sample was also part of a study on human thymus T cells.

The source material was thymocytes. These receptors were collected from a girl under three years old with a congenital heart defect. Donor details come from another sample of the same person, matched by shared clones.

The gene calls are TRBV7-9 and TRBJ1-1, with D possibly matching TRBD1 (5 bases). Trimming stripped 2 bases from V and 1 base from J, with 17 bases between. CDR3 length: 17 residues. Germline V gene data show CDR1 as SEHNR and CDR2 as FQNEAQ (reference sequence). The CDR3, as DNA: TGTGCCAGCAGCTTAAGGGCCCGACAGAATTGGAACACTGAAGCTTTCTTT. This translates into CASSLRARQNWNTEAFF. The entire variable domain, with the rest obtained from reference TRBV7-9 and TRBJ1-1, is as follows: DTGVSQNPRHKITKRGQNVTFRCDPISEHNRLYWYRQTLGQGPEFLTYFQNEAQLEKSRLLSDRFSAERPKGSFSTLEIQRTEQGDSAMYLCASSLRARQNWNTEAFFGQGTRLTVV.

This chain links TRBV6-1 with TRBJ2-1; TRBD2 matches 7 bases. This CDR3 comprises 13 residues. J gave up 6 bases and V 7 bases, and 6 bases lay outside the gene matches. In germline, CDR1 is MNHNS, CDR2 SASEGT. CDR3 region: CASTAGPLNEQFF. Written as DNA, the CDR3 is TGTGCCAGCACAGCGGGGCCCCTCAATGAGCAGTTCTTC.

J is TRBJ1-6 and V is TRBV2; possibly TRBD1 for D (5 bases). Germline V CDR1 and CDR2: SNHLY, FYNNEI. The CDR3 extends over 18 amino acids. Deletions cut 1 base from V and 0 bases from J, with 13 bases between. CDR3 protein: CASSEEVGQGSYNSPLHF. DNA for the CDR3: TGTGCCAGCAGTGAAGAGGTTGGGCAGGGCTCCTATAATTCACCCCTCCACTTT.

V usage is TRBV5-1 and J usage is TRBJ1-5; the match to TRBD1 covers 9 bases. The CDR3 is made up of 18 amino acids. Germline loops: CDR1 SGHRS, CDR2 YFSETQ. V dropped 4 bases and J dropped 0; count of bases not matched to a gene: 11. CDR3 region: CASSPSPGTGTSNQPQHF. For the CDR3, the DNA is TGCGCCAGCAGCCCCAGTCCCGGGACAGGGACTAGCAATCAGCCCCAGCATTTT.

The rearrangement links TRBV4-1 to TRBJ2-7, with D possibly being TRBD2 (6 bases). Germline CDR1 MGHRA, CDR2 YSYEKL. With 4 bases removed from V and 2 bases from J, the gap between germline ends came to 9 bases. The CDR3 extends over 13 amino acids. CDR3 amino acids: CASSPGVTYEQYF. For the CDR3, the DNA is TGCGCCAGCAGCCCGGGAGTAACCTACGAGCAGTACTTC.

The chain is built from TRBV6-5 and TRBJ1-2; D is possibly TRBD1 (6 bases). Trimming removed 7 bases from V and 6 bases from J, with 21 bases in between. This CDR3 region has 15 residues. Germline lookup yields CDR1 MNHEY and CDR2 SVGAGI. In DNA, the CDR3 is TGTGCCAGCACTTTTACGTTCGCAGGGGATCATGGCTACACCTTC. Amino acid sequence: CASTFTFAGDHGYTF.

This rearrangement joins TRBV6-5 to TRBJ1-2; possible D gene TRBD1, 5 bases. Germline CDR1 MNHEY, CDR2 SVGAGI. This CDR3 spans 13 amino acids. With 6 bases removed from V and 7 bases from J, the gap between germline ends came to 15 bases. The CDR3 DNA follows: TGTGCCAGCAGGCCCCAAGGGGTAGGTGGCTACACCTTC. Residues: CASRPQGVGGYTF.